These 11 T cell receptor beta chains share one sample of origin, sequenced in a study of shared clonotypes between healthy human individuals. The data were produced by immunoSEQ multiplex PCR, yet TCRdb's version contains in-frame clones alone and is incomplete. The sample consists of approximately 980,000 clones, 60% to 85% of them appearing once. The sample consisted of memory CD4+ T cells sorted from blood. Subset here: CD45RA-negative fraction. These receptors were taken from a man between 18 and 29 years old in good health.

This sequence joins TRBV7-2 and TRBJ2-7; weak D call: TRBD1 (6 bases). Germline CDR1 and CDR2: SGHTA and FQGNSA. The CDR3 length is 14 residues. Trimming stripped 1 base from V and 2 bases from J, with 9 bases between. CDR3 residues: CASSLDWTAYEQYF. DNA for the CDR3: TGTGCCAGCAGCTTAGATTGGACAGCCTACGAGCAGTACTTC.

The J gene is TRBJ1-2, the V gene TRBV27; 10 nucleotides line up with TRBD1. The germline gives CDR1 MNHEY, CDR2 SMNVEV (reference sequence). V shed 8 bases and J 1 base; nucleotides not matched to a gene: 4. This CDR3 comprises 14 residues. The CDR3: CASRRTGGNYGYTF. The CDR3 DNA follows: TGTGCCAGCCGACGGACAGGGGGTAACTATGGCTACACCTTC.

The chain recombines TRBV5-5 with TRBJ2-3; D is unclear. Germline V gene lookup returns CDR1 SGHKS and CDR2 YYEKEE (reference sequence). V lost 4 bases, J lost 11 bases, and 20 bases lay in between. The CDR3 runs to 14 residues. The CDR3 here is CASSPDLRLLVQYF. CDR3 bases: TGTGCCAGCAGCCCGGACCTACGCCTTTTAGTGCAGTATTTT. The entire variable domain, with the rest obtained from reference TRBV5-5 and TRBJ2-3, is as follows: DAGVTQSPTHLIKTRGQQVTLRCSPISGHKSVSWYQQVLGQGPQFIFQYYEKEERGRGNFPDRFSARQFPNYSSELNVNALLLGDSALYLCASSPDLRLLVQYFGPGTRLTVL.

This sequence joins TRBV4-1 and TRBJ2-3; D is perhaps TRBD1 or TRBD2 (6 bases each). V gave up 1 base and J gave up 2 bases, with 16 bases separating them. The CDR3 totals 17 residues. Germline CDR1 MGHRA, CDR2 YSYEKL. CDR3 sequence: CASSQGGVRGYTDTQYF. The CDR3 coding sequence is TGCGCCAGCAGCCAAGGGGGGGTGAGGGGGTACACAGATACGCAGTATTTT.

This clone was seen a handful of times. J is TRBJ1-1 and V is TRBV6-5, with D unresolved. Germline CDR1 reads MNHEY; CDR2 reads SVGAGI. With 6 bases removed from V and 1 base from J, the gap between germline ends came to 12 bases. This CDR3 spans 14 amino acids. Written as DNA, the CDR3 is TGTGCCAGCAGCCCCCGGCGTGGGAACACTGAAGCTTTCTTT. Translation gives CASSPRRGNTEAFF.

V usage is TRBV5-5 and J usage is TRBJ1-4; TRBD1 is a possible D gene (6 bases). The CDR3 loop spans 15 amino acids. V was clipped by 4 bases and J by 5 bases, with 15 bases between them. In germline, CDR1 is SGHKS, CDR2 YYEKEE (reference sequence). CDR3 DNA: TGTGCCAGCAGCCACGGACAGCCTGGGAATGAAAAACTGTTTTTT. Its protein product is CASSHGQPGNEKLFF.

The rearrangement joins TRBV7-3 to TRBJ1-1; TRBD1 matches at 7 bases. With V trimmed by 1 base and J by 9 bases, 11 bases remained unmatched. The CDR3 loop spans 15 amino acids. The germline V gene encodes CDR1 SGHTA and CDR2 FQGTGA. CDR3 sequence reads: CASSLSPGQGGKAFF. In DNA form, the CDR3 reads TGTGCCAGCAGCTTAAGCCCCGGGCAGGGGGGAAAAGCTTTCTTT.

The V gene is TRBV10-2, the J gene TRBJ1-1; D is undetermined. The CDR3 is made up of 13 amino acids. Germline CDR1 WSHSY, CDR2 SAAADI. Trimming took off 6 bases at V and 1 base at J, with 9 bases between the two ends. The CDR3 here is CASRMAKNTEAFF. For the CDR3, the DNA is TGCGCCAGCAGGATGGCAAAGAACACTGAAGCTTTCTTT.

This clone appeared a single time. The genes are TRBV2 and TRBJ2-7; D ambiguous. This CDR3 has 13 residues. Trimming stripped 2 bases from V and 1 base from J, with 6 bases between. Germline V gene sequence: CDR1 SNHLY, CDR2 FYNNEI. This CDR3 reads CASSELESYEQYF. The CDR3 DNA reads as TGTGCCAGCAGTGAACTCGAGTCCTACGAGCAGTACTTC.

The chain uses TRBV11-1 and TRBJ1-4; D gene uncertain. The CDR3 length is 16 residues. Germline assignment: CDR1 SGHAT and CDR2 FQDESV (reference sequence). V lost 5 bases, J lost 11 bases, and 24 bases lay in between. DNA of the CDR3: TGTGCCAGCAGCCAAAGCTCCCTCGGAGAGAAGCGGAAACTGTTTTTT. This encodes CASSQSSLGEKRKLFF.

This clone occurred a few times. The V gene is TRBV29-1, the J gene TRBJ1-1; D remains ambiguous. CDR1 and CDR2 from the germline V gene are SQVTM and ANQGSEA. Between the trimmed V and J ends, which lost 5 bases and 6 bases, there was a span of 7 bases. This CDR3 contains 10 residues. CDR3 coding DNA: TGCAGCGTTCTCGATGCTGAAGCTTTCTTT. This gives the protein CSVLDAEAFF. Full variable domain (remainder filled in from reference TRBV29-1 and TRBJ1-1): SAVISQKPSRDICQRGTSLTIQCQVDSQVTMMFWYRQQPGQSLTLIATANQGSEATYESGFVIDKFPISRPNLTFSTLTVSNMSPEDSSIYLCSVLDAEAFFGQGTRLTVV.